These 5 T cell receptor beta chains were all obtained from the same sample, sequenced in a study of tissue T cells after allogeneic stem cell transplantation. Produced via immunoSEQ multiplex PCR; TCRdb's table is partial and in-frame only. This sample has about 7,200 clones, with about 45% found just once. Described time point: mouse harvest day 7 after allogeneic transplant. Tail vein injection delivered 10^7 T-cell-depleted bone marrow cells and 10^6 splenic CD5+ T cells. Sequences were obtained from lymph node tissue. These receptors were taken from a female BALB/c mouse given C57BL/6 T cells with graft-versus-host disease after an allogeneic hematopoietic cell transplant.

As for this clone: Gene names refer to mouse genes. The CDR3 extends 1 residue past the end of the read, so its final part is completed from the germline J gene. The chain uses TRBV12-1 and TRBJ1-2; D possibly corresponds to TRBD1 (5 bases). This CDR3 has 14 amino acids. Germline V gene sequence: CDR1 SGHSN, CDR2 HYEKVE. V was clipped by 4 bases and J by 2 bases, with 13 bases between them. The CDR3 DNA, read in part, is TGTGCCAGCTCCCAAGGGACGACGAACTCCGACTACACC. Translation gives CASSQGTTNSDYT. The full CDR3 is CASSQGTTNSDYTF.

With respect to this clone: Gene names and germline match the mouse. Incomplete CDR3 DNA: TGTGCCAGCAGCCTGACAGGGTCAAACACAGAAGTCTTC. As protein: CASSLTGSNTEVF. The whole CDR3 reads CASSLTGSNTEVFF. J is TRBJ1-1 and V is TRBV3; 7 positions match TRBD1. The observed sequence ends 1 residue before the CDR3 terminus, with the missing tail filled in from the germline J gene. The CDR3 spans 14 residues. Germline V gene sequence: CDR1 SNHLY, CDR2 FYNGKV (reference sequence). J lost 0 bases, V lost 5 bases, and 3 bases had no gene match.

Concerning this clone itself: Germline and genes: mouse. The read finishes 1 residue shy of the CDR3 end, and the germline J gene is used to complete it. The V and J genes are TRBV13-2 and TRBJ2-7; 10 bases line up with TRBD2. The CDR3 has 15 residues. CDR1 is NNHNN and CDR2 is SYGAGS in the germline V gene (reference sequence). The trim removed 2 bases at V and 6 bases at J, leaving 8 bases unmatched. CDR3 region: CASGDRLGGRSEQYF. Partial CDR3 DNA: TGTGCCAGCGGTGACAGGCTGGGGGGGCGCAGTGAACAGTAC.

A word on this clone: The germline and genes are mouse ones. The read halts 1 residue ahead of the CDR3 end, with the missing end drawn from the germline J gene. This chain joins TRBV26 and TRBJ1-1, with D unresolved. The V end lost 2 bases, the J end lost 0 bases, and 4 bases lay between the germline ends. CDR1 is KGHPV, CDR2 FQNQEV, per germline (reference sequence). CDR3 length equals 13 residues. CDR3 DNA (partial): TGTGCCAGCAGTCTGCAAGCAAACACAGAAGTCTTC. This encodes CASSLQANTEVF. The entire CDR3 sequence reads CASSLQANTEVFF.

About this clone itself: Gene and germline names: mouse. This CDR3 is CASRRLGGDENTGQLYF. The sequenced part of the CDR3 DNA is TGTGCCAGCAGACGACTGGGGGGGGACGAGAACACCGGGCAGCTCTAC. The chain has TRBV26 and TRBJ2-2; 11 bases align to TRBD2. The read finishes 1 residue shy of the CDR3 end, and the germline J gene is used to complete it. The CDR3 consists of 17 residues. Trimming at V came to 6 bases and at J to 2 bases, leaving 8 bases not matched to a gene. Germline V gene lookup returns CDR1 KGHPV and CDR2 FQNQEV (reference sequence).